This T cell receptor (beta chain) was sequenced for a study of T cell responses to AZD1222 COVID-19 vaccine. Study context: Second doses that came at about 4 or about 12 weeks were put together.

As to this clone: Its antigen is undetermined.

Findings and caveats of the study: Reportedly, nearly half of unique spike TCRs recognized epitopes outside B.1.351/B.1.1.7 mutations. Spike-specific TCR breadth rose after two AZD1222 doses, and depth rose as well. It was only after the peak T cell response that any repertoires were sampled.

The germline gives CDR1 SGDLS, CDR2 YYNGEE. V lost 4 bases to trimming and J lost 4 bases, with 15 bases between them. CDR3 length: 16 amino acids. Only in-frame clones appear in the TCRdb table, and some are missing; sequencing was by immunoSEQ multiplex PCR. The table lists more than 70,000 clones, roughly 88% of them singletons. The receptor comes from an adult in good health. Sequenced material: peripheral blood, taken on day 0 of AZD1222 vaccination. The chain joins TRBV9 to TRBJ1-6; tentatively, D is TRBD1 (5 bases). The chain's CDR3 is CASSSQGHLYNSPLHF. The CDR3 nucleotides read TGTGCCAGCAGCTCCCAAGGACATCTATATAATTCACCCCTCCACTTT.